The entry below gives a single T cell receptor beta chain sequence along with its context. No antigen is known for it. No much larger clone exists at a distance of one base, and base qualities are not known. Using the deep immunoSEQ assay, multiplex PCR amplified TCR CDR3 regions from genomic DNA. Extracted genomic DNA from each cell subset was distributed evenly across all wells of several immunoSEQ 96-well plates, and each plate was treated as a replicate. For sorted subsets, each replicate PCR was loaded with 200 to 250 ng genomic DNA, equivalent to some 27,000 T cell genomes. The purified libraries were quantified using a Qubit 3.0 fluorometer, sized with a Bioanalyzer 2100, and then quantified again using the KAPA Library Quantification kit. A separate single-read 150-cycle Illumina NextSeq 550 flow cell was used to sequence each immunoSEQ 96-well plate. The published analysis was carried out like this. Because the immunoSEQ output included only junctional sequences and no quality scores, the filtering could not be the same as the filtering used for full-length reads. To assign V/J genes and CDR3, sequences were annotated using PyIR, a Python wrapper for IgBLAST v1.9, with IMGT germline references. Any read was removed if the V/J assignment was weak (E-value above 1e-6), the CDR3 was missing, or the read contained stop codons, out-of-frame junctions, or ambiguous translated residues. V3J clonotypes were defined as sequences sharing an identical inferred V gene, J gene, and CDR3 amino acid sequence. Percentage overlap between repertoires was calculated by dividing the number of shared unique clonotypes by the size of the smaller repertoire. RTK rarefaction, the Chao1 estimator, and Recon v2.1 estimates of unobserved clonotypes were used to assess repertoire richness. OLGA was used to compute generation probabilities for all TCRbeta clonotypes that the gDNA method yielded from a few donors. TCRdb carries this immuneACCESS record with in-frame sequences only. Its versions omit some clonotypes, under half of them owing to an unresolved V gene in the studies checked, with the rest unexplained. V, J and clone size were drawn from that table, and D and trimming were deduced from the DNA. The sample includes about a million clones, with about 75% observed a single time. About 1.5% of the sample rests with the top ten.

This sample is part of a study of shared clonotypes between healthy human individuals (dated by TCRdb to 2020 to 2022). In the study overall: A couple of women and a few men aged 18 to 49 years were included in the cohort. For each donor, CD4 naive and CD4 memory were each given three plates, CD8 naive was given two plates, and CD8 memory was given one plate. Blood TCR repertoires of about 5 healthy adults were deeply sequenced to estimate repertoire size and the extent of clonotype sharing between individuals. To increase sequencing depth and limit assay-specific biases, different laboratories used diverse techniques to prepare libraries and sequence TCR repertoires. Leukapheresis yielded between about 0.94 and 9 billion PBMCs per donor. Study-wide findings and limitations: The genetic and exposure-history diversity represented was limited by the small number of donors. Pairwise subsampling led to the expectation that sequencing depth would affect the degree of clonotype sharing among donors. Sharing across a few donors was observed for approximately 5% of naive CD4, 3% to 4% of naive CD8, 2% to 2.5% of memory CD4, and 0.4% of memory CD8 clonotypes. Sampling was restricted to blood, and TCR repertoires in tissues likely differ from the TCR repertoires found in blood. Higher generation probabilities were observed for clonotypes shared by all four sorted-subset donors than for non-shared clonotypes. Even with the large sequencing depth, rarefaction of the sorted-subset datasets indicated that sequencing was incomplete. Larger estimated clonotype richness was generally found for naive subsets than for memory subsets.

The donors were healthy, HIV-negative adults who had no recently reported acute infections or vaccinations. All donors were Caucasian adults living in Nashville, Tennessee, USA. CD4+ T cells were enriched through magnetic negative selection, after which naive cells were positively selected on CD45RA and the remaining negative fraction served as the memory subset. After blood collection by leukapheresis, PBMCs were isolated using Ficoll-Histopaque density gradient centrifugation and then cryopreserved in the vapor phase of liquid nitrogen. Analytical flow cytometry was used to check the purity and quantity of each magnetically sorted T cell population. Genomic DNA was isolated from each sorted fraction and quantified by UV absorbance on a Nanodrop 2000c. The specimen sequenced was memory CD4+ T cells sorted from blood. The label giving this sample's cell subset or site can be read as: CD45RA-negative fraction. The clonotype was recovered from a man younger than 35 in good health.

The bases are TGTGCCAGCAGCCCTAGTGCAGATACGCAGTATTTT. This translates into CASSPSADTQYF. The chain is assembled from TRBV6-5 and TRBJ2-3; a confident D gene designation cannot be given. Measured from the cysteine to the phenylalanine, the CDR3 is 12 residues long. Kept here is only the CDR3 DNA, which spans 36 bases and is read in frame from base 1. The germline V gene gives CDR1 as MNHEY and CDR2 as SVGAGI. V sheds 6 bases and J sheds 4 bases, leaving 8 bases between their ends.